The 28 T cell receptor beta chains below come from one sample, sequenced in a study of somatic mutations in cytotoxic T cells in rheumatoid arthritis. The data were produced by immunoSEQ multiplex PCR, yet TCRdb's version contains in-frame clones alone and is incomplete. The sample has fewer than 40,000 clones, 82% seen once. The specimen sequenced was CD8+ T cells sorted from blood. The receptors come from an adult with rheumatoid arthritis.

The rearrangement links TRBV9 to TRBJ2-1, with 9 positions matching TRBD2. CDR3 length equals 20 residues. Germline lookup yields CDR1 SGDLS and CDR2 YYNGEE. V lost 3 bases, J lost 0 bases, and 16 bases stayed unmatched. The CDR3 DNA reads TGTGCCAGCAGCGAGCGGACAGCCGGGACTAGCTTTAGCTCCTACAATGAGCAGTTCTTC. This gives the protein CASSERTAGTSFSSYNEQFF.

The chain is built from TRBV9 and TRBJ2-3; D is ambiguous. Germline V gives CDR1 SGDLS, CDR2 YYNGEE. Trimming took 1 base from V and 0 from J, leaving 9 bases between them. The CDR3 runs to 15 residues. Written as DNA, the CDR3 is TGTGCCAGCAGCGTATCCTCCTCTAGCACAGATACGCAGTATTTT. Protein sequence: CASSVSSSSTDTQYF.

The CDR3 DNA sequence: TGTGCCAGCAGCCTTGAAGGGGGAAACATTCAGTACTTC. Translation: CASSLEGGNIQYF. V usage is TRBV28 and J usage is TRBJ2-4; tentative D call: TRBD1 (6 bases). The CDR3 has 13 amino acids. The germline gives CDR1 MDHEN, CDR2 SYDVKM. Trimming left V 6 bases short and J 6 bases short, with 12 bases between. Drawing the rest from reference TRBV28 and TRBJ2-4, the complete variable domain is DVKVTQSSRYLVKRTGEKVFLECVQDMDHENMFWYRQDPGLGLRLIYFSYDVKMKEKGDIPEGYSVSREKKERFSLILESASTNQTSMYLCASSLEGGNIQYFGAGTRLSVL.

The sample holds one count of this clone. The genes are TRBV18 and TRBJ2-1; weak D call: TRBD2 (6 bases). The CDR3 sequence is 17 residues long. Per germline, CDR1 KGHSH and CDR2 LQKENI. The V and J ends lost 3 bases and 0 bases respectively, with 15 bases between them. CDR3 nucleotides: TGTGCCAGCTCACCGACGGGCGGGACCTACTCCTACAATGAGCAGTTCTTC. Its protein product is CASSPTGGTYSYNEQFF. Full variable domain (missing parts from reference TRBV18 and TRBJ2-1): NAGVMQNPRHLVRRRGQEARLRCSPMKGHSHVYWYRQLPEEGLKFMVYLQKENIIDESGMPKERFSAEFPKEGPSILRIQQVVRGDSAAYFCASSPTGGTYSYNEQFFGPGTRLTVL.

This chain links TRBV13 with TRBJ2-1; a weak D match, TRBD2 (5 bases). Germline CDR1 is PRHDT and CDR2 is FYEKMQ (reference sequence). Trimming removed 5 bases at V and 6 bases at J, with 17 bases between. The CDR3 spans 15 residues. The CDR3: CASSPPHEGLNEQFF. In DNA, the CDR3 is TGTGCCAGCAGCCCGCCCCACGAGGGCCTCAATGAGCAGTTCTTC.

The chain combines TRBV18 with TRBJ2-1; 7 positions match TRBD2. Germline loops: CDR1 KGHSH, CDR2 LQKENI. Unmatched junction bases numbered 1, after V lost 2 bases and J lost 0 bases. The CDR3 length is 15 residues. CDR3 in amino acids: CASSPGGSSYNEQFF. The CDR3 region has the DNA TGTGCCAGCTCACCAGGCGGGAGCTCCTACAATGAGCAGTTCTTC. The full variable domain, its missing parts supplied by reference TRBV18 and TRBJ2-1, is NAGVMQNPRHLVRRRGQEARLRCSPMKGHSHVYWYRQLPEEGLKFMVYLQKENIIDESGMPKERFSAEFPKEGPSILRIQQVVRGDSAAYFCASSPGGSSYNEQFFGPGTRLTVL.

V is TRBV4-1 and J is TRBJ1-3; possibly TRBD1 for D (6 bases). The germline V and J ends were trimmed by 1 base and 0 bases, with 22 bases remaining between them. This CDR3 contains 20 residues. Per germline, CDR1 MGHRA and CDR2 YSYEKL. The CDR3 sequence is CASSQAPNPGTRDSGNTIYF. The CDR3 coding sequence is TGCGCCAGCAGCCAAGCCCCCAACCCCGGGACAAGGGACTCTGGAAACACCATATATTTT.

The rearrangement joins TRBV5-4 to TRBJ1-2, with 7 bases aligning to TRBD1. This CDR3 is built from 16 residues. V lost 1 base, J lost 4 bases, and 10 bases stayed unmatched. Germline CDR1 SGHNT, CDR2 YYREEE (reference sequence). DNA of the CDR3: TGTGCCAGCAGCTTGCAACCGGGACAGAGAGTCTATGGCTACACCTTC. It translates to CASSLQPGQRVYGYTF. The full variable domain, with the rest looked up from reference TRBV5-4 and TRBJ1-2, is ETGVTQSPTHLIKTRGQQVTLRCSSQSGHNTVSWYQQALGQGPQFIFQYYREEENGRGNFPPRFSGLQFPNYSSELNVNALELDDSALYLCASSLQPGQRVYGYTFGSGTRLTVV.

As to this clone: A far larger clone is one nucleotide away, so this likely arose from a read error. This rearrangement joins TRBV2 to TRBJ1-1; the D is unclear. V lost 7 bases to trimming and J lost 1 base, with 10 bases between them. CDR3 length: 13 amino acids. Germline-derived CDR1 and CDR2 are SNHLY and FYNNEI. The CDR3 protein is CASTSTENTEAFF. For the CDR3, the DNA is TGTGCCAGCACTTCGACGGAGAACACTGAAGCTTTCTTT. Filled out from reference TRBV2 and TRBJ1-1, the complete variable domain reads EPEVTQTPSHQVTQMGQEVILRCVPISNHLYFYWYRQILGQKVEFLVSFYNNEISEKSEIFDDQFSVERPDGSNFTLKIRSTKLEDSAMYFCASTSTENTEAFFGQGTRLTVV.

This sequence joins TRBV7-9 and TRBJ2-5; no reliable D call. V dropped 8 bases and J dropped 2 bases, with 12 bases sitting between them. The germline CDR1 and CDR2 sequences are SEHNR and FQNEAQ (reference sequence). The CDR3 extends over 13 amino acids. CDR3 region: CASGQSPQETQYF. In DNA form, the CDR3 reads TGTGCCAGCGGCCAGTCCCCACAAGAGACCCAGTACTTC.

The chain employs TRBV30 and TRBJ2-7, with TRBD2 matching over 11 bases. Germline assignment: CDR1 GTSNPN and CDR2 SVGIG (reference sequence). J lost 3 bases, V lost 4 bases, and 5 bases had no gene match. The CDR3 length is 14 residues. The CDR3 loop is CAWTGTSGYYEQYF. For the CDR3, the DNA is TGTGCCTGGACCGGGACTAGCGGATACTACGAGCAGTACTTC.

This chain uses TRBV7-3 with TRBJ2-1; tentative D call: TRBD1 (6 bases). The length of the CDR3 is 15 residues. Trimming shortened V by 0 bases and J by 8 bases, and 14 bases separated the two germline ends. CDR1 and CDR2 from the germline V gene are SGHTA and FQGTGA. The CDR3 reads CASSLTGAGVDEQFF. CDR3 DNA: TGTGCCAGCAGCTTAACGGGGGCAGGGGTGGATGAGCAGTTCTTC.

CDR3 sequence reads: CASSLGVLYGYTF. The CDR3 DNA follows: TGTGCCAGCAGCTTAGGGGTACTCTATGGCTACACCTTC. V usage is TRBV7-2 and J usage is TRBJ1-2; D unclear. Trimming pared 1 base from V and 4 bases from J, leaving 7 bases between. The length of the CDR3 is 13 residues. The germline CDR1 and CDR2 sequences are SGHTA and FQGNSA.

The CDR3 DNA is TGTGCCAGCAGTGCCTCGCAGGGGTCTGGAAACACCATATATTTT. It is translated as CASSASQGSGNTIYF. This chain uses TRBV6-1 with TRBJ1-3; D might be TRBD1 (6 bases). With 4 bases removed from V and 1 base from J, the gap between germline ends came to 11 bases. CDR3 size: 15 residues. Germline V lookup: CDR1 MNHNS, CDR2 SASEGT.

In this sample, this clone turned up a few times. CDR3 DNA sequence: TGTGCCAGTTCGTGGCTTCAGCTCCACAATGAGCAGTTCTTC. It specifies CASSWLQLHNEQFF. The chain links TRBV19 to TRBJ2-1, with D unclear. CDR1 LNHDA and CDR2 SQIVND come from the germline V gene (reference sequence). This CDR3 region has 14 residues. The V and J ends lost 8 bases and 5 bases respectively, with 16 bases between them.

This chain uses TRBV2 with TRBJ2-7; tentatively, D is TRBD1 (6 bases). Germline lookup yields CDR1 SNHLY and CDR2 FYNNEI. CDR3 length equals 12 residues. The ends were cut back, 6 bases at V and 0 bases at J, with 6 bases in the middle. The CDR3 is CASRDSSYEQYF. In DNA, the CDR3 is TGTGCCAGCAGGGACAGCTCCTACGAGCAGTACTTC. Variable domain in full (rest from reference TRBV2 and TRBJ2-7): EPEVTQTPSHQVTQMGQEVILRCVPISNHLYFYWYRQILGQKVEFLVSFYNNEISEKSEIFDDQFSVERPDGSNFTLKIRSTKLEDSAMYFCASRDSSYEQYFGPGTRLTVT.

The chain links TRBV15 to TRBJ1-1; D gene uncertain. The CDR3 sequence is 14 residues long. CDR1 and CDR2 from the germline V gene are LNHNV and YYDKDF (reference sequence). Trimming removed 4 bases from V and 1 base from J, with 10 bases in between. In DNA, the CDR3 is TGTGCCACCAGCATCTACGACGGGAACACTGAAGCTTTCTTT. It codes for CATSIYDGNTEAFF.

V and J are TRBV10-2 and TRBJ2-1; the match to TRBD2 covers 8 bases. CDR1 and CDR2 (germline): WSHSY, SAAADI. There are 16 residues in the CDR3. J gave up 6 bases and V 6 bases, and 13 bases lay outside the gene matches. CDR3 region: CASSDPGTSLGNEQFF. In DNA form, the CDR3 reads TGCGCCAGCAGCGACCCCGGGACTAGTCTTGGCAATGAGCAGTTCTTC.

The rearrangement joins TRBV9 to TRBJ2-3; no definite D call. Germline V CDR1 and CDR2: SGDLS, YYNGEE. The CDR3 is 13 amino acids. V lost 2 bases and J 0 bases, leaving 4 bases between the germline ends. The CDR3 is CASSVGSTDTQYF. DNA of the CDR3: TGTGCCAGCAGCGTGGGGAGCACAGATACGCAGTATTTT.

V usage is TRBV27 and J usage is TRBJ2-7; D is possibly TRBD1 or TRBD2 (6 bases each). The length of the CDR3 is 13 residues. Trimming pared 3 bases from V and 7 bases from J, leaving 13 bases between. Germline V lookup: CDR1 MNHEY, CDR2 SMNVEV (reference sequence). The CDR3 nucleotides are TGTGCCAGCAGTTTCCGGGGGCGGAGGGAGCAGTACTTC. This translates into CASSFRGRREQYF.

The rearrangement uses TRBV9 and TRBJ2-1, with no clear D. CDR3 length: 12 amino acids. Trimming stripped 0 bases from V and 8 bases from J, with 6 bases between. CDR1 and CDR2 from the germline V gene are SGDLS and YYNGEE. In DNA, the CDR3 is TGTGCCAGCAGCGTAGACAGCCATGAGCAGTTCTTC. It yields the protein CASSVDSHEQFF.

This clone is a singleton in its sample. One end of the junction does not line up with germline, which may come from a read error. For the CDR3, the DNA is TGTGCCAGCTCACCACAGGGACAGGGAGGAAGATTTCATGAAAAATTGTTTTTT. Amino acids: CASSPQGQGGRFHEKLFF. The gene calls are TRBV18 and TRBJ1-4; 9 bases agree with TRBD1. The CDR3 has 18 residues. From germline, CDR1 is KGHSH and CDR2 LQKENI.

This clone is a singleton in its sample. The rearrangement joins TRBV19 to TRBJ2-7, with D possibly being TRBD2 (7 bases). The CDR3 is made up of 16 amino acids. Germline CDR1 and CDR2: LNHDA and SQIVND (reference sequence). The germline V and J ends were trimmed by 5 bases and 0 bases, with 17 bases remaining between them. The CDR3 region is CASSPREGDSSYEQYF. Written as DNA, the CDR3 is TGTGCCAGTAGTCCCAGGGAGGGGGACTCCTCCTACGAGCAGTACTTC.

This rearrangement joins TRBV2 to TRBJ2-7; D gene uncertain. V was clipped by 3 bases and J by 5 bases, with 11 bases between them. The CDR3 is 13 amino acids. Per the germline V gene, CDR1 is SNHLY and CDR2 is FYNNEI. Written as DNA, the CDR3 is TGTGCCAGCAGTGACGTTTCTGGGAACGAGCAGTACTTC. Translation gives CASSDVSGNEQYF.

The gene calls are TRBV15 and TRBJ1-5; 9 nucleotides align to TRBD1. Per germline, CDR1 LNHNV and CDR2 YYDKDF (reference sequence). The CDR3 consists of 16 residues. V shed 3 bases and J 6 bases; nucleotides not matched to a gene: 9. CDR3 DNA: TGTGCCACCAGCAGCACAGGGGGCGTCCGGTTTCAGCCCCAGCATTTT. This translates into CATSSTGGVRFQPQHF.

This clone appeared a few times. The chain links TRBV4-1 to TRBJ2-1; D not certain. The CDR3 contains 13 residues. The ends were cut back, 1 base at V and 8 bases at J, with 9 bases in the middle. Germline CDR1 MGHRA, CDR2 YSYEKL. CDR3 sequence (DNA): TGCGCCAGCAGCCAAGGGCCGCTGGATGAGCAGTTCTTC. Its translation is CASSQGPLDEQFF.

The chain couples TRBV4-3 to TRBJ1-3, with TRBD1 matching over 7 bases. Trimming took 2 bases from V and 0 from J; bases not matched to a gene: 7. The CDR3 sequence is 17 residues long. CDR1 and CDR2 (germline): LGHNA, YSLEER. CDR3 DNA sequence: TGCGCCAGCAGCCAACCCTACCCAGGGGGCTCTGGAAACACCATATATTTT. Translated, it gives CASSQPYPGGSGNTIYF.

This chain links TRBV5-1 with TRBJ2-1; tentatively, D is TRBD1 or TRBD2 (5 bases each). Trimming shortened V by 4 bases and J by 2 bases, and 19 bases separated the two germline ends. CDR3 length: 17 residues. CDR1 and CDR2 from the germline V gene are SGHRS and YFSETQ. The DNA of the CDR3 is TGCGCCAGCAGCCCACGGGCCGGGGACCCCCCCTACAATGAGCAGTTCTTC. It yields the protein CASSPRAGDPPYNEQFF.